These 23 T cell receptor beta chains originate from one sample sequenced in a study of blood T cell repertoires in COVID-19. Assay: immunoSEQ multiplex PCR; the TCRdb copy retains only in-frame clones and omits some. The sample includes fewer than 350,000 clones, around 90% of them seen just once. Sequencing input: peripheral blood. These receptors came from a man aged 18-30 years with active or convalescent COVID-19.

The table lists this clone with a few counts. This chain joins TRBV18 and TRBJ2-3; D ambiguous. V was pared by 1 base and J by 0 bases, with 5 bases between. CDR1 and CDR2 from the germline V gene are KGHSH and LQKENI. The CDR3 spans 14 residues. For the CDR3, the DNA is TGTGCCAGCTCACCACATCCTAGCACAGATACGCAGTATTTT. This translates into CASSPHPSTDTQYF.

The count of this clone is one. The sample has other DNA sequences that encode this CDR3 too. This chain joins TRBV7-9 and TRBJ1-1; maybe TRBD1 (5 bases). CDR3 length equals 14 residues. Germline V CDR1 and CDR2: SEHNR, FQNEAQ (reference sequence). The V end was cut by 1 base, the J end by 3 bases, with 9 bases between. The CDR3 region has the DNA TGTGCCAGCAGCTTAGGGCAGGGTGACACTGAAGCTTTCTTT. Protein sequence: CASSLGQGDTEAFF.

The chain uses TRBV18 and TRBJ1-2; 7 positions agree with TRBD1. V gave up 3 bases and J gave up 3 bases; unmatched junction bases: 1. Germline V gene data show CDR1 as KGHSH and CDR2 as LQKENI. CDR3 length equals 13 residues. CDR3 amino acids: CASSPGQYYGYTF. The CDR3 coding sequence is TGTGCCAGCTCACCGGGACAGTACTATGGCTACACCTTC. Supplemented by reference TRBV18 and TRBJ1-2, the full variable domain reads NAGVMQNPRHLVRRRGQEARLRCSPMKGHSHVYWYRQLPEEGLKFMVYLQKENIIDESGMPKERFSAEFPKEGPSILRIQQVVRGDSAAYFCASSPGQYYGYTFGSGTRLTVV.

This clone has just a few counts. The chain is built from TRBV16 and TRBJ1-5; the D gene is possibly TRBD1 (5 bases). This CDR3 region has 15 residues. Germline lookup yields CDR1 KGHSY and CDR2 FQNENV. Deletions cut 1 base from V and 0 bases from J, with 7 bases between. The CDR3 DNA sequence: TGTGCCAGCAGCCAATTCAGGGATAGCAATCAGCCCCAGCATTTT. It translates to CASSQFRDSNQPQHF.

The CDR3 reads CASSLVAGADAGTYYGYTF. CDR3 sequence (DNA): TGTGCCAGCAGTTTAGTCGCAGGGGCCGATGCTGGGACCTATTATGGCTACACCTTC. The gene calls are TRBV27 and TRBJ1-2; D might be TRBD1 (6 bases). The CDR3 loop spans 19 amino acids. Germline V lookup: CDR1 MNHEY, CDR2 SMNVEV (reference sequence). The ends were cut back, 2 bases at V and 5 bases at J, with 27 bases in the middle.

The chain is built from TRBV7-9 and TRBJ2-3; 7 nucleotides line up with TRBD2. The CDR3 sequence is 15 residues long. The junction had 5 bases not matched to a gene; V was cut back by 5 bases and J by 0 bases. Looked up from germline, CDR1 is SEHNR and CDR2 is FQNEAQ (reference sequence). In nucleotides, the CDR3 is TGTGCCAGCAGCGCGGGGGAGACTAGCACAGATACGCAGTATTTT. As protein: CASSAGETSTDTQYF.

The chain links TRBV9 to TRBJ1-1, with unresolved D. Trimming pared 0 bases from V and 5 bases from J, leaving 11 bases between. The germline V gene has CDR1 SGDLS and CDR2 YYNGEE. The length of the CDR3 is 14 residues. The CDR3, as DNA: TGTGCCAGCAGCGTAGAGGGAACGGGGACTGAAGCTTTCTTT. This encodes CASSVEGTGTEAFF.

This chain joins TRBV6-4 and TRBJ2-7, with 8 bases aligning to TRBD1. With 3 bases clipped from V and 5 bases from J, the junction kept 12 bases outside the gene matches. Germline-derived CDR1 and CDR2 are MRHNA and SNTAGT. There are 16 residues in the CDR3. This chain's CDR3 is CASSDPRTGCQHEQYF. Here the CDR3 DNA reads TGTGCCAGCAGTGATCCCAGGACAGGGTGTCAACACGAGCAGTACTTC.

The chain carries TRBV7-6 and TRBJ2-7, with 8 bases lining up with TRBD1. The CDR3 has 15 amino acids. V was clipped by 4 bases and J by 0 bases; unmatched bases: 5. Germline values: CDR1 SGHVS, CDR2 FNYEAQ. DNA for the CDR3: TGTGCCAGCAGCTCAGGACAGGGCGGCTCCTACGAGCAGTACTTC. It codes for CASSSGQGGSYEQYF.

The rearrangement links TRBV13 to TRBJ2-7; TRBD2 aligns across 8 bases. V lost 1 base and J lost 2; bases outside the gene matches: 4. CDR3 length: 15 residues. Germline CDR1 reads PRHDT; CDR2 reads FYEKMQ (reference sequence). CDR3 region: CASSLVPGGAYEQYF. CDR3 nucleotides: TGTGCCAGCAGCTTAGTTCCCGGGGGGGCCTACGAGCAGTACTTC.

The chain carries TRBV3-1 (or the pseudogene TRBV3-2) and TRBJ2-3; 13 positions match TRBD2. Germline V gene lookup returns CDR1 LGHDT and CDR2 YNNKEL (reference sequence). V dropped 2 bases and J dropped 2; count of bases not matched to a gene: 4. The CDR3 has 17 amino acids. The CDR3 region has the DNA TGTGCCAGCAGCCAAAGACTAGCGGGGGGCTACACAGATACGCAGTATTTT. Translating gives CASSQRLAGGYTDTQYF.

The V call is TRBV15, the J call TRBJ1-1; no clear D gene. Germline CDR1 LNHNV, CDR2 YYDKDF (reference sequence). This CDR3 has 13 amino acids. The ends were cut back, 0 bases at V and 1 base at J, with 3 bases in the middle. CDR3 nucleotides: TGTGCCACCAGCAGAGATCGGAACACTGAAGCTTTCTTT. Protein product: CATSRDRNTEAFF.

This chain links TRBV10-3 with TRBJ1-4; 7 bases line up with TRBD1. The V gene end was trimmed by 2 bases and the J gene end by 5 bases; junction bases not matched to a gene: 2. Per germline, CDR1 ENHRY and CDR2 SYGVKD. The CDR3 loop spans 14 amino acids. CDR3 sequence: CAISENRGNEKLFF. Here the CDR3 DNA reads TGTGCCATCAGTGAGAACAGGGGCAATGAAAAACTGTTTTTT.

The chain couples TRBV27 to TRBJ1-5; the D gene is possibly TRBD1 (5 bases). Trimming cost V 0 bases and J 2 bases, with 14 bases left between them. The V gene's germline CDR1 is MNHEY and CDR2 SMNVEV (reference sequence). The CDR3 loop spans 17 amino acids. The CDR3 DNA follows: TGTGCCAGCAGTTTATCGGGGGGGATGTTCGGCAATCAGCCCCAGCATTTT. It codes for CASSLSGGMFGNQPQHF.

Here the CDR3 reads CASSLTSGYTDTQYF. The CDR3 DNA reads TGCGCCAGCAGCTTAACTAGCGGGTACACAGATACGCAGTATTTT. V usage is TRBV5-1 and J usage is TRBJ2-3; TRBD2 matches at 9 bases. V was clipped by 2 bases and J by 2 bases; unmatched bases: 3. The CDR3 is 15 amino acids. CDR1 and CDR2 from the germline V gene are SGHRS and YFSETQ.

This chain connects TRBV15 to TRBJ1-2; 9 nucleotides agree with TRBD1. J gave up 6 bases and V 5 bases, and 4 bases lay outside the gene matches. Germline V CDR1 and CDR2: LNHNV, YYDKDF (reference sequence). The CDR3 is 13 residues long. The CDR3 sequence is CATSEDRGHGYTF. CDR3 nucleotides: TGTGCCACCAGCGAGGACAGGGGCCATGGCTACACCTTC.

The chain recombines TRBV5-6 with TRBJ1-5; TRBD1 matches at 7 bases. This CDR3 is 15 amino acids long. Trimming cost V 3 bases and J 0 bases; bases outside gene matches: 3. Germline loops: CDR1 SGHDT, CDR2 YYEEEE. The CDR3 is CASSSRDSSNQPQHF. The DNA for the CDR3 is TGTGCCAGCAGCTCGAGGGACAGTAGCAATCAGCCCCAGCATTTT.

The chain combines TRBV11-2 with TRBJ2-5; 8 positions match TRBD1. Trimming at V came to 4 bases and at J to 2 bases, leaving 9 bases not matched to a gene. CDR3 size: 16 residues. Germline V gene data show CDR1 as SGHAT and CDR2 as FQNNGV. In nucleotides, the CDR3 is TGTGCCAGCAGCTACAGGGGGTTTAGTATGCAAGAGACCCAGTACTTC. Residues: CASSYRGFSMQETQYF.

The CDR3 protein is CASSQGDATRGSPLHF. The CDR3 DNA sequence: TGCGCCAGCAGCCAAGGCGACGCCACCCGGGGGTCACCCCTCCACTTT. This chain joins TRBV4-1 and TRBJ1-6, with D possibly being TRBD1 (5 bases). This CDR3 contains 16 residues. Trimming left V 1 base short and J 10 bases short, with 17 bases between. Germline V gene lookup returns CDR1 MGHRA and CDR2 YSYEKL.

This chain connects TRBV13 to TRBJ1-1, with 7 positions matching TRBD1. V gave up 5 bases and J gave up 1 base; unmatched junction bases: 7. CDR1 is PRHDT and CDR2 is FYEKMQ in the germline V gene (reference sequence). The CDR3 contains 15 residues. CDR3 sequence reads: CASSAVGGGNTEAFF. Written as DNA, the CDR3 is TGTGCCAGCAGCGCAGTAGGGGGCGGGAACACTGAAGCTTTCTTT. Full variable domain (missing parts from reference TRBV13 and TRBJ1-1): AAGVIQSPRHLIKEKRETATLKCYPIPRHDTVYWYQQGPGQDPQFLISFYEKMQSDKGSIPDRFSAQQFSDYHSELNMSSLELGDSALYFCASSAVGGGNTEAFFGQGTRLTVV.

A single count supports this clone. This sequence joins TRBV3-1 (or the pseudogene TRBV3-2) and TRBJ1-4, with D tentatively TRBD1 (5 bases). CDR1 is LGHDT and CDR2 is YNNKEL in the germline V gene (reference sequence). Trimming took off 0 bases at V and 2 bases at J, with 10 bases between the two ends. This CDR3 spans 16 amino acids. Here the CDR3 DNA reads TGTGCCAGCAGCCAAGATCCAGGGTCCACTAATGAAAAACTGTTTTTT. Amino acids: CASSQDPGSTNEKLFF.

The CDR3 coding sequence is TGTGCCAGCAGCTTAAGGGCGTCAGGGCGCTATGGCTACACCTTC. This encodes CASSLRASGRYGYTF. The chain uses TRBV7-6 and TRBJ1-2; tentatively, D is TRBD1 (5 bases). CDR3 length equals 15 residues. Trimming left V 2 bases short and J 4 bases short, with 14 bases between. Per germline, CDR1 SGHVS and CDR2 FNYEAQ.

The V call is TRBV19, the J call TRBJ1-1, with D unclear. CDR3 length equals 16 residues. Trimming left V 7 bases short and J 2 bases short, with 20 bases between. CDR1 is LNHDA, CDR2 SQIVND, per germline (reference sequence). The CDR3 DNA follows: TGTGCCAGTACCGGAGGGAGAGATCCACTAAACACTGAAGCTTTCTTT. Translating gives CASTGGRDPLNTEAFF.